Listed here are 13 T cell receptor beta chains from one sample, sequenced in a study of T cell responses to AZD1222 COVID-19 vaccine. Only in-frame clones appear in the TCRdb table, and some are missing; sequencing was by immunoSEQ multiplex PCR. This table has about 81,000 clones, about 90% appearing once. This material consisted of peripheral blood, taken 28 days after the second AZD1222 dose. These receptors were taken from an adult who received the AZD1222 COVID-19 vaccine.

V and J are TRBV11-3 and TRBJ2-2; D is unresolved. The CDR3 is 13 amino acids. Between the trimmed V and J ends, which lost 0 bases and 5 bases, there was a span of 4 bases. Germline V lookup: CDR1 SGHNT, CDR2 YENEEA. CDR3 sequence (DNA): TGTGCCAGCAGCTTAGAGTTTACCGGGGAGCTGTTTTTT. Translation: CASSLEFTGELFF.

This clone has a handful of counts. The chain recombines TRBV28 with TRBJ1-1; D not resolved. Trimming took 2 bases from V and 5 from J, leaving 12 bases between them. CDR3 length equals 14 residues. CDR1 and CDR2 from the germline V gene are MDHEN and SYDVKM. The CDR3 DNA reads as TGTGCCAGCAGTTTAGAAGCGGTGGAGACTGAAGCTTTCTTT. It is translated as CASSLEAVETEAFF.

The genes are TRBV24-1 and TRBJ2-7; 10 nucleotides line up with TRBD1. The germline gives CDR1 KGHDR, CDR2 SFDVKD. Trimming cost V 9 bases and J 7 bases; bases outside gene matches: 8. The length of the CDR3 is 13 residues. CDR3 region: CATGDRGSREQYF. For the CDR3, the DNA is TGTGCCACCGGGGACAGGGGCAGTAGGGAGCAGTACTTC.

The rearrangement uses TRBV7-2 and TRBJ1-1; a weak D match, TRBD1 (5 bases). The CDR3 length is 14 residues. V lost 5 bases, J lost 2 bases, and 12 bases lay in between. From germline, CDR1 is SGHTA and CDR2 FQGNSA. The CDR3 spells CASSPPRTNTEAFF. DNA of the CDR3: TGTGCCAGCAGCCCCCCCAGGACAAACACTGAAGCTTTCTTT.

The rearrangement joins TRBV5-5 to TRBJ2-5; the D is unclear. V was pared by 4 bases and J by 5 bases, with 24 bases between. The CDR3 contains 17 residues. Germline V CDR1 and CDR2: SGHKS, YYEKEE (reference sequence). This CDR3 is CASSPISWRRFAETQYF. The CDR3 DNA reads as TGTGCCAGCAGCCCAATATCGTGGCGGCGTTTCGCGGAGACCCAGTACTTC.

The CDR3 loop is CASSSEGASYEQYF. The CDR3 DNA follows: TGTGCCAGCAGTTCGGAGGGGGCCTCCTACGAGCAGTACTTC. This rearrangement joins TRBV9 to TRBJ2-7; D may be TRBD1 (7 bases). The CDR3 length is 14 residues. Germline V gene data show CDR1 as SGDLS and CDR2 as YYNGEE. Trimming took off 5 bases at V and 0 bases at J, with 12 bases between the two ends.

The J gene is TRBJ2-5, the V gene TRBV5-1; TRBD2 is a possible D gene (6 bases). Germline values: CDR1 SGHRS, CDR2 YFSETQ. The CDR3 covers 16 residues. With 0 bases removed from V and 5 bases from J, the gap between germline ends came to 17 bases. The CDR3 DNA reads TGCGCCAGCAGCTTGGGGACCGCGAGCCGGGGGGAGACCCAGTACTTC. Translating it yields CASSLGTASRGETQYF.

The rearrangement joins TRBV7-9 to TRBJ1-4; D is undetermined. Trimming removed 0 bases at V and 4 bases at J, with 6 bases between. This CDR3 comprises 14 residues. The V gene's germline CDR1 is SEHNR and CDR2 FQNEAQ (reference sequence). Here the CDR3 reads CASSLAPSNEKLFF. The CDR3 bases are TGTGCCAGCAGCTTAGCCCCAAGTAATGAAAAACTGTTTTTT.

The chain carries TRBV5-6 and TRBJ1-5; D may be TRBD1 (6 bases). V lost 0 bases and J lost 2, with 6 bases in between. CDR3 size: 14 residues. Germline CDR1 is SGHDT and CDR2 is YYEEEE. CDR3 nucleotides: TGTGCCAGCAGCTTGGCAGGGGGCAATCAGCCCCAGCATTTT. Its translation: CASSLAGGNQPQHF.

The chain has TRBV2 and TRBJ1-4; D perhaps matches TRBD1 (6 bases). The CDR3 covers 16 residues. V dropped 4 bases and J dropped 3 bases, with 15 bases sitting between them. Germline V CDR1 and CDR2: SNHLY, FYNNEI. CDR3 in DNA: TGTGCCAGCAGTGCTACGGGGGGCGCGGCTAATGAAAAACTGTTTTTT. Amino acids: CASSATGGAANEKLFF.

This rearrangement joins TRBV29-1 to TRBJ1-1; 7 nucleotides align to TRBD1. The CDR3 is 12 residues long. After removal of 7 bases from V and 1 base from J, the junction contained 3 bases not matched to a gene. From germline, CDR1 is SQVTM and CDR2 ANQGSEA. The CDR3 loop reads CSGGQSNTEAFF. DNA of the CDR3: TGCAGCGGGGGACAGTCGAACACTGAAGCTTTCTTT.

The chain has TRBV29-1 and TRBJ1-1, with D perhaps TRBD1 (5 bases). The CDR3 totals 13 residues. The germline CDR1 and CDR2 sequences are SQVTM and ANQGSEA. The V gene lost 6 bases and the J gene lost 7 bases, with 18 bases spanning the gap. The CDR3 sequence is CSVPLPGTNEAFF. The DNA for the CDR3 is TGCAGCGTCCCCCTCCCCGGGACGAATGAAGCTTTCTTT.

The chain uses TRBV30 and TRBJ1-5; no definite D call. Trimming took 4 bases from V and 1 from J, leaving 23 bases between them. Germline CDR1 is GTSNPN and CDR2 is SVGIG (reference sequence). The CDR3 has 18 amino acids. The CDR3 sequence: CAWTPARLFSVSNQPQHF. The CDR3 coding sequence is TGTGCCTGGACCCCCGCCAGACTCTTTAGTGTGAGCAATCAGCCCCAGCATTTT. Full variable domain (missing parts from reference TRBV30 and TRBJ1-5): SQTIHQWPATLVQPVGSPLSLECTVEGTSNPNLYWYRQAAGRGLQLLFYSVGIGQISSEVPQNLSASRPQDRQFILSSKKLLLSDSGFYLCAWTPARLFSVSNQPQHFGDGTRLSIL.